This TCR beta chain was sequenced during a study of blood T cell repertoires in COVID-19. Whole-study context: The origin of the acute and convalescent COVID-19 samples was the United States, Italy and Spain. Nucleic acid was either cDNA or gDNA, and it came from T cells, B-cell-depleted T cells, or PBMCs.

The data were produced by immunoSEQ multiplex PCR, yet TCRdb's version contains in-frame clones alone and is incomplete. The sample holds over 45,000 clones, about 88% seen once. Per the germline V gene, CDR1 is KGHSH and CDR2 is LQKENI. V was pared by 3 bases and J by 1 base, with 6 bases of the junction left unmatched. This CDR3 contains 18 residues. This receptor was identified in a man in his 60s with active COVID-19. Specimen: peripheral blood. The chain recombines TRBV18 with TRBJ1-6, with TRBD1 identical over 10 bases. The CDR3 loop reads CASSPFDRGLSYNSPLHF. DNA for the CDR3: TGTGCCAGCTCACCGTTCGACAGGGGGCTTTCCTATAATTCACCCCTCCACTTT.